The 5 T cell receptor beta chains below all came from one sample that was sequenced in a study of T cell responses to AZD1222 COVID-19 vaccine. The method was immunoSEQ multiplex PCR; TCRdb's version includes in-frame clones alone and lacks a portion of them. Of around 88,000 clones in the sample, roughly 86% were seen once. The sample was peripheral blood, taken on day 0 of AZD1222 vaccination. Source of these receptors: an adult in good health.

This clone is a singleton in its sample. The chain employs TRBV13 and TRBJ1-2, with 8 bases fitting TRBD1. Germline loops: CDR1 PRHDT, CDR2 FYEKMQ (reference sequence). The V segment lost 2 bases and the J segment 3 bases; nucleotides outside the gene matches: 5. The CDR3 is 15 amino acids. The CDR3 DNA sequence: TGTGCCAGCAGCTTAAGGGCAGGGGGCTACTATGGCTACACCTTC. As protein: CASSLRAGGYYGYTF.

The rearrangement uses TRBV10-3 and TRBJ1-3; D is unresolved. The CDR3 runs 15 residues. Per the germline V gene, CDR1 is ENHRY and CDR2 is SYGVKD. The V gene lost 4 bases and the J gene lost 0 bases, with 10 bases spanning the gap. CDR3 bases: TGTGCCATCAGTGGAGGACGTATCTCTGGAAACACCATATATTTT. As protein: CAISGGRISGNTIYF.

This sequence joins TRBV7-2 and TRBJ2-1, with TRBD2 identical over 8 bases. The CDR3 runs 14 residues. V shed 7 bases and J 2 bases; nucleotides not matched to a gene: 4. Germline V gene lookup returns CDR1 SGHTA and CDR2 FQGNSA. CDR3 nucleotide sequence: TGTGCCAGCATGCCGGGACTAGCCTACAATGAGCAGTTCTTC. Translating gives CASMPGLAYNEQFF.

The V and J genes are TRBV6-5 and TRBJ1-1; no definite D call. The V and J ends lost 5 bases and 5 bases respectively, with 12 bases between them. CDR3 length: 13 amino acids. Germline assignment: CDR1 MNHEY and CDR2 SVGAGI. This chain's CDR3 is CASSPLPQTEAFF. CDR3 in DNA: TGTGCCAGCAGTCCTCTCCCGCAAACTGAAGCTTTCTTT.

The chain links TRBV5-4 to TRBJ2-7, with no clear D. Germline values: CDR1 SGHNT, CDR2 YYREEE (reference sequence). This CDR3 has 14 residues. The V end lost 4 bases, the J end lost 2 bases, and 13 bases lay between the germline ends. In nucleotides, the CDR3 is TGTGCCAGCAGCCCGACTCCCACCCCCTACGAGCAGTACTTC. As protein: CASSPTPTPYEQYF.